A selection of T cell receptor beta chains follows, all from one sample in a study of T cell responses to AZD1222 COVID-19 vaccine. Using immunoSEQ multiplex PCR, the repertoire was profiled, and TCRdb retains in-frame clones only, with some absent. The data hold about 97,000 clones, with 85% to 90% observed a single time. The sequenced sample was peripheral blood, obtained on day 0 of AZD1222 vaccination. These receptors were obtained from an adult in good health. Each CDR3 is given with its conserved first and last residue. D genes are given only for firm matches. Rows give clone size only sometimes, using once, few, many, or a class for an expanded clone.

D: NA; V: TRBV19; J: TRBJ2-3; size: NA; DNA: TGTGCCAGTAGGCCCGCCATGAGGGTTGGGACAGATACGCAGTATTTT; CDR3: CASRPAMRVGTDTQYF
D: NA; V: TRBV19; J: TRBJ1-2; size: NA; DNA: TGTGCCAGTAGTCCCAGGGGTGTCGACTATGGCTACACCTTC; CDR3: CASSPRGVDYGYTF
D: NA; V: TRBV7-9; J: TRBJ1-2; size: few; DNA: TGTGCCAGCAGCTTATGGGGCGGGACTAACTATGGCTACACCTTC; CDR3: CASSLWGGTNYGYTF
D: TRBD1; V: TRBV7-8; J: TRBJ1-4; size: NA; DNA: TGTGCCAGCAGTTATGAACCGGGACAGGGATATGAAAAACTGTTTTTT; CDR3: CASSYEPGQGYEKLFF
D: NA; V: TRBV7-2; J: TRBJ2-3; size: NA; DNA: TGTGCCAGCAGCTTTCGGGGGGCAGGTAGCACAGATACGCAGTATTTT; CDR3: CASSFRGAGSTDTQYF
D: NA; V: TRBV7-2; J: TRBJ2-7; size: once; DNA: TGTGCCAGCAGCACCCGGGCCATCGAGCAGTACTTC; CDR3: CASSTRAIEQYF
D: NA; V: TRBV5-1; J: TRBJ1-6; size: once; DNA: TGCGCCAGCAGCTTGGAGATCGGGGGCTCCCATTATAATTCACCCCTCCACTTT; CDR3: CASSLEIGGSHYNSPLHF
D: NA; V: TRBV5-1; J: TRBJ2-7; size: NA; DNA: TGCGCCAGCAGCTTGGATGGGAACTCCTACGAGCAGTACTTC; CDR3: CASSLDGNSYEQYF
D: NA; V: TRBV19; J: TRBJ1-3; size: once; DNA: TGTGGAACCGGAGCGAGCTCTGGAAACACCATATATTTT; CDR3: CGTGASSGNTIYF
D: TRBD1; V: TRBV5-4; J: TRBJ2-1; size: NA; DNA: TGTGCCAGCAGCCCACCAAAGACAGGGCCCCGGTACAATGAGCAGTTCTTC; CDR3: CASSPPKTGPRYNEQFF
D: NA; V: TRBV5-1; J: TRBJ2-2; size: NA; DNA: TGCGCCAGCAGCTTAAACACCGGGGAGCTGTTTTTT; CDR3: CASSLNTGELFF
D: NA; V: TRBV28; J: TRBJ1-3; size: NA; DNA: TGTGCCAGCAGTCCCGGGACATCGGACACCATATATTTT; CDR3: CASSPGTSDTIYF
D: TRBD1; V: TRBV11-2; J: TRBJ2-5; size: NA; DNA: TGTGCCAGCAGCGGCCGGACAGGCAAACAAGAGACCCAGTACTTC; CDR3: CASSGRTGKQETQYF
D: NA; V: TRBV7-3; J: TRBJ2-5; size: NA; DNA: TGTGCCAGCAGCTGGGGGGCCCAAGAGACCCAGTACTTC; CDR3: CASSWGAQETQYF
D: NA; V: TRBV7-2; J: TRBJ1-1; size: once; DNA: TGTGCCAGCAGCTTAGCGGTGACACTTGGGGCTGAAGCTTTCTTT; CDR3: CASSLAVTLGAEAFF
D: NA; V: TRBV24-1; J: TRBJ1-6; size: NA; DNA: TGTGCCACCAGTGATTGGGGTACGAATTCACCCCTCCACTTT; CDR3: CATSDWGTNSPLHF
D: NA; V: TRBV5-1; J: TRBJ1-1; size: NA; DNA: TGCGCCAGCAGCTTGGAGGGTCCGAACACTGAAGCTTTCTTT; CDR3: CASSLEGPNTEAFF
D: TRBD1; V: TRBV6-5; J: TRBJ2-1; size: NA; DNA: TGTGCCAGCTACCGGGACAGTTACAATGAGCAGTTCTTC; CDR3: CASYRDSYNEQFF